What follows are 13 T cell receptor beta chains derived from one specimen sequenced in a study of blood T cell repertoires in COVID-19. Produced via immunoSEQ multiplex PCR; TCRdb's table is partial and in-frame only. The data contain approximately 190,000 clones, approximately 80% of them singletons. The source material was peripheral blood. These receptors originate from a man in his 60s with acute or convalescent COVID-19.

This chain joins TRBV10-3 and TRBJ2-7; 7 positions match TRBD2. Germline V lookup: CDR1 ENHRY, CDR2 SYGVKD. The junction had 6 bases not matched to a gene; V was cut back by 2 bases and J by 2 bases. CDR3 length: 15 amino acids. CDR3 residues: CAISEAGDSTYEQYF. In DNA, the CDR3 is TGTGCCATCAGTGAGGCGGGGGACTCCACCTACGAGCAGTACTTC.

This clone has only a few counts. This chain links TRBV5-1 with TRBJ1-2; TRBD1 matches at 7 bases. The V and J ends lost 0 bases and 8 bases, in that order; junction bases with no gene match: 7. Looked up from germline, CDR1 is SGHRS and CDR2 is YFSETQ. This CDR3 contains 14 residues. CDR3 sequence reads: CASSLAEGAEGYTF. CDR3 DNA sequence: TGCGCCAGCAGCTTGGCCGAGGGGGCGGAGGGCTACACCTTC. The full variable domain, with the rest looked up from reference TRBV5-1 and TRBJ1-2, is KAGVTQTPRYLIKTRGQQVTLSCSPISGHRSVSWYQQTPGQGLQFLFEYFSETQRNKGNFPGRFSGRQFSNSRSEMNVSTLELGDSALYLCASSLAEGAEGYTFGSGTRLTVV.

The sample holds a few counts of this clone. The gene calls are TRBV7-9 and TRBJ2-7; maybe TRBD2 (5 bases). V was clipped by 3 bases and J by 7 bases, with 13 bases between them. Germline loops: CDR1 SEHNR, CDR2 FQNEAQ (reference sequence). The CDR3 length is 13 residues. CDR3 bases: TGTGCCAGCAGCTTTGGAGGATTGGGGGAGCAGTACTTC. Its translation: CASSFGGLGEQYF.

This clone was counted once. V usage is TRBV19 and J usage is TRBJ1-1, with D perhaps TRBD1 (6 bases). The germline V and J ends were trimmed by 1 base and 8 bases, with 11 bases remaining between them. There are 13 residues in the CDR3. Germline CDR1 and CDR2: LNHDA and SQIVND (reference sequence). The CDR3 protein is CASSIAGGQEAFF. In DNA form, the CDR3 reads TGTGCCAGTAGTATAGCGGGGGGGCAGGAAGCTTTCTTT. The full variable domain, its missing parts supplied by reference TRBV19 and TRBJ1-1, is DGGITQSPKYLFRKEGQNVTLSCEQNLNHDAMYWYRQDPGQGLRLIYYSQIVNDFQKGDIAEGYSVSREKKESFPLTVTSAQKNPTAFYLCASSIAGGQEAFFGQGTRLTVV.

V is TRBV11-2 and J is TRBJ1-1; a possible D gene is TRBD1 (6 bases). Germline-derived CDR1 and CDR2 are SGHAT and FQNNGV. The length of the CDR3 is 18 residues. V was clipped by 5 bases and J by 1 base, with 23 bases between them. The CDR3 sequence is CASSLRDRTKLKNTEAFF. As DNA, the CDR3 is TGTGCCAGCAGCCTTCGAGACAGGACCAAATTAAAGAACACTGAAGCTTTCTTT. The entire variable domain, with the rest obtained from reference TRBV11-2 and TRBJ1-1, is as follows: EAGVAQSPRYKIIEKRQSVAFWCNPISGHATLYWYQQILGQGPKLLIQFQNNGVVDDSQLPKDRFSAERLKGVDSTLKIQPAKLEDSAVYLCASSLRDRTKLKNTEAFFGQGTRLTVV.

The genes are TRBV3-1 (or the pseudogene TRBV3-2) and TRBJ2-3; the D is unclear. Germline V lookup: CDR1 LGHDT, CDR2 YNNKEL (reference sequence). The CDR3 length is 13 residues. V lost 0 bases and J lost 4, with 5 bases in between. CDR3 coding DNA: TGTGCCAGCAGCCAAGAACGAGCAGATACGCAGTATTTT. It is translated as CASSQERADTQYF.

About this clone itself: The sample holds other DNA sequences that translate to the same CDR3. CDR3 in amino acids: CASSIGTGTYEQYF. The CDR3 bases are TGTGCCAGTAGTATCGGGACTGGCACCTACGAGCAGTACTTC. This chain uses TRBV19 with TRBJ2-7, with D tentatively TRBD2 (6 bases). Trimming removed 3 bases at V and 2 bases at J, with 11 bases between. This CDR3 spans 14 amino acids. Germline CDR1 LNHDA, CDR2 SQIVND (reference sequence). The full variable domain, with the rest looked up from reference TRBV19 and TRBJ2-7, is DGGITQSPKYLFRKEGQNVTLSCEQNLNHDAMYWYRQDPGQGLRLIYYSQIVNDFQKGDIAEGYSVSREKKESFPLTVTSAQKNPTAFYLCASSIGTGTYEQYFGPGTRLTVT.

The rearrangement links TRBV5-1 to TRBJ2-2; 11 bases agree with TRBD2. This CDR3 is 17 amino acids long. Trimming took 0 bases from V and 3 from J; bases not matched to a gene: 4. Germline loops: CDR1 SGHRS, CDR2 YFSETQ. DNA for the CDR3: TGCGCCAGCAGCTTGGCTAGCGGGGGGCCCCACACCGGGGAGCTGTTTTTT. Its translation is CASSLASGGPHTGELFF.

CDR3 residues: CASSGENSRNEKLFF. DNA of the CDR3: TGCGCCAGCAGCGGTGAAAACAGCCGTAATGAAAAACTGTTTTTT. The chain links TRBV4-3 to TRBJ1-4; D gene ambiguous. Germline CDR1 LGHNA, CDR2 YSLEER. V lost 5 bases, J lost 4 bases, and 14 bases lay in between. The CDR3 has 15 amino acids.

This chain joins TRBV6-5 and TRBJ1-5, with D unclear. Trimming pared 6 bases from V and 0 bases from J, leaving 6 bases between. CDR3 size: 13 residues. Germline values: CDR1 MNHEY, CDR2 SVGAGI. The CDR3 DNA sequence: TGTGCCAGCAGGCAGAATAGCAATCAGCCCCAGCATTTT. It codes for CASRQNSNQPQHF.

The chain is built from TRBV5-1 and TRBJ1-2; D possibly corresponds to TRBD1 (5 bases). Per germline, CDR1 SGHRS and CDR2 YFSETQ. The CDR3 sequence is 14 residues long. V was pared by 4 bases and J by 0 bases, with 10 bases between. CDR3 coding DNA: TGCGCCAGCAGCCTGACAGAAACTAACTATGGCTACACCTTC. Translating gives CASSLTETNYGYTF.

The V and J genes are TRBV24-1 and TRBJ2-3, with a weak D call TRBD1 (6 bases). Per the germline V gene, CDR1 is KGHDR and CDR2 is SFDVKD. This CDR3 spans 13 amino acids. V was shortened by 3 bases and J by 7 bases, with 10 bases between the two germline ends. The CDR3 reads CATSDLGTHTQYF. In DNA form, the CDR3 reads TGTGCCACCAGTGATCTCGGGACACATACGCAGTATTTT.

This clone was found many times. The rearrangement joins TRBV6-6 to TRBJ1-1; possible D gene TRBD1, 6 bases. Germline values: CDR1 MNHNY, CDR2 SVGAGI (reference sequence). The CDR3 has 19 amino acids. The V gene lost 5 bases and the J gene lost 2 bases, with 27 bases spanning the gap. CDR3 in amino acids: CASSPNRERGTDPNTEAFF. DNA of the CDR3: TGTGCCAGCAGTCCGAACAGGGAAAGGGGCACCGACCCTAACACTGAAGCTTTCTTT.